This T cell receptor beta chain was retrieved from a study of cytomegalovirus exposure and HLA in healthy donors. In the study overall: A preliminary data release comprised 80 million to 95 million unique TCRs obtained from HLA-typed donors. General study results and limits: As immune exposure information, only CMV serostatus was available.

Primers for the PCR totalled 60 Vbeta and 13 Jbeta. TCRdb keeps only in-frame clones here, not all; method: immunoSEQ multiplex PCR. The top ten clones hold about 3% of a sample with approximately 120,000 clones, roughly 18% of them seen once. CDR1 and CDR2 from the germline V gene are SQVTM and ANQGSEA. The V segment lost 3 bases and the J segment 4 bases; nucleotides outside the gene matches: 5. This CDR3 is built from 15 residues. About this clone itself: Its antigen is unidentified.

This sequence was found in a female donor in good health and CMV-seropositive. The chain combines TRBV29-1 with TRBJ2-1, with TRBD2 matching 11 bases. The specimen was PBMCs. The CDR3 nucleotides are TGCAGCGTTGAGGGGACTAGCGGACCTTACAATGAGCAGTTCTTC. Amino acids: CSVEGTSGPYNEQFF.